Below, 31 T cell receptor beta chains from the same sample are listed, as sequenced in a study of T cells in Graves' hyperthyroidism and ophthalmopathy. Template material for amplifying TCR beta CDR3 regions consisted of RNA transcripts. The study used the HTBI primer set for a first-round RT-PCR of the TCR CDR3. TCRdb analysed the multiplex PCR reads with MiXCR anew, one entry per CDR3 protein. The data show around 520,000 distinct CDR3 sequences, roughly 25% seen once. The specimen sequenced was blood. These receptors were obtained from a woman in her 30s with Graves' ophthalmopathy.

This clonotype appeared a few times. V and J are TRBV6-1 and TRBJ2-7; TRBD1 aligns across 8 bases. The germline V gene encodes CDR1 MNHNS and CDR2 SASEGT. With 7 bases clipped from V and 2 bases from J, the junction kept 22 bases outside the gene matches. This CDR3 region has 19 residues. For the CDR3, the DNA is TGTGCCAGCACTAACGCTCTGGACAGGGAGGTTATTGTGGCCTACGAGCAGTACTTC. Its translation is CASTNALDREVIVAYEQYF.

This clonotype has a count of ten or more. J is TRBJ1-1 and V is TRBV18; D remains ambiguous. The V and J ends lost 1 base and 1 base respectively, with 7 bases between them. Germline V lookup: CDR1 KGHSH, CDR2 LQKENI. This CDR3 comprises 14 residues. This CDR3 is CASSPRQANTEAFF. The CDR3 nucleotides read TGTGCCAGCTCACCACGGCAGGCGAACACTGAAGCTTTCTTT.

The chain employs TRBV7-9 and TRBJ2-5; D ambiguous. CDR1 and CDR2 (germline): SEHNR, FQNEAQ (reference sequence). CDR3 length: 15 residues. V dropped 4 bases and J dropped 0 bases, with 12 bases sitting between them. As DNA, the CDR3 is TGTGCCAGCAGCTCCAAGACGCCTTACCAAGAGACCCAGTACTTC. Protein product: CASSSKTPYQETQYF.

There are many counts of this clonotype. The chain joins TRBV6-5 to TRBJ1-2; weak D call: TRBD1 (5 bases). The length of the CDR3 is 15 residues. The V end lost 3 bases, the J end lost 5 bases, and 16 bases lay between the germline ends. The V gene's germline CDR1 is MNHEY and CDR2 SVGAGI. Here the CDR3 DNA reads TGTGCCAGCAGTTATTCCGACGACAGAGAGTATGGCTACACCTTC. Its translation: CASSYSDDREYGYTF.

This clonotype was counted ten times or more. V and J are TRBV7-8 and TRBJ1-5; a weak D match, TRBD1 (5 bases). This CDR3 region has 17 residues. V lost 5 bases and J lost 1, with 18 bases in between. Germline CDR1 is SGHVS and CDR2 is FQNEAQ. This CDR3 reads CASSRDRIGESNQPQHF. In DNA, the CDR3 is TGTGCCAGCAGCCGGGACCGTATTGGGGAAAGCAATCAGCCCCAGCATTTT.

This clonotype was seen ten or more times. The chain is built from TRBV6-1 and TRBJ2-5; D is unresolved. CDR1 and CDR2 (germline): MNHNS, SASEGT. CDR3 size: 13 residues. V was pared by 5 bases and J by 5 bases, with 12 bases between. The CDR3 DNA follows: TGTGCCAGCAGTCCAGACTTGTGGGAGACCCAGTACTTC. Amino acids: CASSPDLWETQYF.

This clonotype was recorded at least ten times. The chain uses TRBV12-3 or TRBV12-4 and TRBJ1-1; D is unresolved. The V end was cut by 6 bases, the J end by 1 base, with 12 bases between. The CDR3 has 14 residues. The CDR3 DNA reads as TGTGCCAGCAGCCCTACACGCAAGAACACTGAAGCTTTCTTT. This translates into CASSPTRKNTEAFF.

V usage is TRBV4-2 and J usage is TRBJ1-1, with D possibly being TRBD1 (6 bases). The germline V gene has CDR1 LGHNA and CDR2 YNFKEQ. The length of the CDR3 is 17 residues. V lost 0 bases and J lost 0, with 14 bases in between. DNA of the CDR3: TGTGCCAGCAGCCAAGACTCTGGGACAAGTATGAACACTGAAGCTTTCTTT. As protein: CASSQDSGTSMNTEAFF.

This clonotype was seen at least ten times. The chain combines TRBV15 with TRBJ1-2, with D possibly TRBD1 on 6 matching bases. This CDR3 has 15 amino acids. Trimming removed 0 bases at V and 4 bases at J, with 12 bases between. The germline CDR1 and CDR2 sequences are LNHNV and YYDKDF (reference sequence). CDR3 region: CATSRDIQGGYGYTF. For the CDR3, the DNA is TGTGCCACCAGCAGAGACATACAGGGAGGCTATGGCTACACCTTC.

The chain recombines TRBV6-1 with TRBJ1-3; 10 bases fit TRBD1. V lost 6 bases to trimming and J lost 1 base; unmatched junction nucleotides: 3. The CDR3 consists of 15 residues. From germline, CDR1 is MNHNS and CDR2 SASEGT. The CDR3 region is CASRTGGQSGNTIYF. The CDR3 nucleotides read TGTGCCAGCAGGACAGGGGGCCAATCTGGAAACACCATATATTTT.

As to this clonotype: A much more abundant neighbour one base away suggests this may be a read error. CDR3: CASSQGFWDSNRPQHF. CDR3 in DNA: TGCGCCAGCAGCCAAGGGTTTTGGGACAGCAATCGGCCCCAGCATTTT. The chain has TRBV4-1 and TRBJ1-5, with 7 positions matching TRBD1. Germline V gives CDR1 MGHRA, CDR2 YSYEKL. The CDR3 loop spans 16 amino acids.

There are many counts of this clonotype. The genes are TRBV5-1 and TRBJ1-1, with 10 bases fitting TRBD1. V lost 0 bases and J lost 5; bases outside the gene matches: 7. Germline V gene lookup returns CDR1 SGHRS and CDR2 YFSETQ. The CDR3 contains 16 residues. The CDR3 bases are TGCGCCAGCAGCTTGGGTCCGGGACAGGGGTTTACTGAAGCTTTCTTT. It codes for CASSLGPGQGFTEAFF.

The rearrangement links TRBV6-5 to TRBJ2-7, with D perhaps TRBD1 (5 bases). The CDR3 covers 14 residues. Trimming removed 2 bases at V and 2 bases at J, with 10 bases between. Germline-derived CDR1 and CDR2 are MNHEY and SVGAGI. The CDR3 spells CASSYDSATYEQYF. CDR3 DNA: TGTGCCAGCAGTTACGACAGTGCCACCTACGAGCAGTACTTC.

V and J are TRBV6-2 or TRBV6-3 and TRBJ2-7; TRBD2 matches at 7 bases. V lost 0 bases to trimming and J lost 0 bases; unmatched junction nucleotides: 5. From germline, CDR1 is MNHEY and CDR2 SVGEGT. The CDR3 runs to 16 residues. CDR3 in amino acids: CASSYSTSDLSYEQYF. Here the CDR3 DNA reads TGTGCCAGCAGTTACTCAACTAGCGATCTCTCCTACGAGCAGTACTTC.

This clonotype showed up many times. The V and J genes are TRBV29-1 and TRBJ2-2; TRBD2 matches at 7 bases. Germline V gives CDR1 SQVTM, CDR2 ANQGSEA. Unmatched junction bases numbered 16, after V lost 4 bases and J lost 5 bases. The CDR3 is made up of 17 amino acids. The CDR3 here is CSVGPGWGGGGTGELFF. The CDR3 DNA sequence: TGCAGCGTTGGTCCCGGCTGGGGCGGGGGAGGTACCGGGGAGCTGTTTTTT.

This rearrangement joins TRBV6-5 to TRBJ1-5; D gene ambiguous. V shed 2 bases and J shed 4 bases, with 6 bases lying between them. The CDR3 has 13 amino acids. Germline lookup yields CDR1 MNHEY and CDR2 SVGAGI. This chain's CDR3 is CASSYEENQPQHF. The CDR3 coding sequence is TGTGCCAGCAGTTACGAAGAGAATCAGCCCCAGCATTTT.

The sample holds many counts of this clonotype. A read error may explain this, as a much larger clone is one base away. The conserved final phenylalanine or tryptophan is absent from the CDR3, which likely points to a read error. The chain links TRBV5-1 to TRBJ1-2; D is unresolved. Germline assignment: CDR1 SGHRS and CDR2 YFSETQ. The CDR3 has 13 amino acids. V was trimmed by 0 bases and J by 2 bases, leaving 5 bases between them. Here the CDR3 DNA reads TGCGCCAGCAGCTTGGACGGGAACTATGGCTACACCCTC. Protein product: CASSLDGNYGYTL.

V is TRBV19 and J is TRBJ1-2; D possibly corresponds to TRBD1 (5 bases). Germline values: CDR1 LNHDA, CDR2 SQIVND (reference sequence). Trimming removed 4 bases from V and 3 bases from J, with 18 bases in between. The CDR3 length is 16 residues. In DNA form, the CDR3 reads TGTGCCAGTAGTACCACTTGGGGGACGGGTGACTATGGCTACACCTTC. Translating it yields CASSTTWGTGDYGYTF.

This clonotype was seen ten or more times. The gene calls are TRBV19 and TRBJ2-5; 11 nucleotides agree with TRBD2. The CDR3 has 19 residues. The germline gives CDR1 LNHDA, CDR2 SQIVND (reference sequence). Losses at the gene ends were 1 base for V and 0 bases for J; bases not matched to a gene: 10. CDR3 region: CASSIGALAGAKYQETQYF. Written as DNA, the CDR3 is TGTGCCAGTAGTATAGGGGCACTAGCGGGGGCAAAGTACCAAGAGACCCAGTACTTC.

This clonotype was seen ten or more times. The chain carries TRBV12-3 or TRBV12-4 and TRBJ1-2; D unresolved. This CDR3 has 12 amino acids. Trimming removed 3 bases at V and 8 bases at J, with 10 bases between. The CDR3 DNA reads as TGTGCCAGCAGTTTTATTAGGGAAGGCTACACCTTC. Protein sequence: CASSFIREGYTF.

This clonotype was found many times. The CDR3 region has the DNA TGTGCCAGCAGTTCAGACCTCCGGGAAAACAGGTTGATACAGCCCCAGCATTTT. Protein: CASSSDLRENRLIQPQHF. The chain employs TRBV12-3 or TRBV12-4 and TRBJ1-5, with D perhaps matching TRBD1 (5 bases). Trimming stripped 4 bases from V and 7 bases from J, with 26 bases between. The CDR3 consists of 18 residues.

The CDR3 DNA reads as TGTGCCAGCAGCCAAGGAATGGTAGCGGGGCAAGAGACCCAGTACTTC. Its translation: CASSQGMVAGQETQYF. This sequence joins TRBV3-1 and TRBJ2-5; 8 bases map to TRBD2. CDR3 length: 16 amino acids. Germline loops: CDR1 LGHDT, CDR2 YNNKEL (reference sequence). V lost 1 base, J lost 2 bases, and 6 bases stayed unmatched.

The chain carries TRBV6-1 and TRBJ1-1, with 9 bases identical to TRBD1. The junction had 12 bases not matched to a gene; V was cut back by 7 bases and J by 0 bases. Germline loops: CDR1 MNHNS, CDR2 SASEGT. This CDR3 comprises 17 residues. The DNA of the CDR3 is TGTGCCAGCATCTTACAGGGGGCCTCTTCCATGAACACTGAAGCTTTCTTT. Residues: CASILQGASSMNTEAFF.

The gene calls are TRBV30 and TRBJ2-7; D unclear. The V and J ends lost 8 bases and 5 bases respectively, with 16 bases between them. Germline V CDR1 and CDR2: GTSNPN, SVGIG (reference sequence). The CDR3 extends over 12 amino acids. For the CDR3, the DNA is TGTGCCGTAGCAAAGAATTTAAACGAGCAGTACTTC. Translated: CAVAKNLNEQYF.

This clonotype has more than one count but fewer than ten. V is TRBV2 and J is TRBJ2-5; 9 bases match TRBD1. With 6 bases clipped from V and 5 bases from J, the junction kept 7 bases outside the gene matches. The length of the CDR3 is 14 residues. CDR1 is SNHLY, CDR2 FYNNEI, per germline. This chain's CDR3 is CASSEGQGRETQYF. DNA of the CDR3: TGTGCCAGCAGCGAGGGACAGGGAAGGGAGACCCAGTACTTC. Full variable domain (outside the CDR3, taken from reference TRBV2 and TRBJ2-5): EPEVTQTPSHQVTQMGQEVILRCVPISNHLYFYWYRQILGQKVEFLVSFYNNEISEKSEIFDDQFSVERPDGSNFTLKIRSTKLEDSAMYFCASSEGQGRETQYFGPGTRLLVL.

This clonotype was seen only a few times. V usage is TRBV5-1 and J usage is TRBJ1-1; D is unresolved. The CDR3 extends over 14 amino acids. Between the trimmed V and J ends, which lost 3 bases and 11 bases, there was a span of 20 bases. Germline V lookup: CDR1 SGHRS, CDR2 YFSETQ. The CDR3 coding sequence is TGCGCCAGCAGCTCAGCGGGGATTCGGGGAGAGGCTTTCTTT. This codes for CASSSAGIRGEAFF.

This chain connects TRBV5-5 to TRBJ2-7; 8 bases match TRBD2. The CDR3 totals 16 residues. The germline gives CDR1 SGHKS, CDR2 YYEKEE (reference sequence). V shed 0 bases and J 0 bases; nucleotides not matched to a gene: 5. DNA of the CDR3: TGTGCCAGCAGCTTGGATGGCGGGGGGAGCTCCTACGAGCAGTACTTC. It yields the protein CASSLDGGGSSYEQYF.

This clonotype was detected a few times. The gene calls are TRBV11-2 and TRBJ1-1; no clear D gene. CDR3 length equals 13 residues. Germline V lookup: CDR1 SGHAT, CDR2 FQNNGV. With 5 bases removed from V and 4 bases from J, the gap between germline ends came to 11 bases. CDR3 residues: CASSTTSFTEAFF. The CDR3 nucleotides read TGTGCCAGCAGCACGACATCGTTCACTGAAGCTTTCTTT.

Turning to this clonotype: A much larger clone lies a single base off, so this may be a read error. The chain has TRBV6-2 or TRBV6-3 and TRBJ1-3; possible D gene TRBD1, 6 bases. The CDR3 is 14 residues long. Germline CDR1 reads MNHEY; CDR2 reads SVGEGT. V was cut by 6 bases and J by 0 bases, with 9 bases left in between. CDR3 nucleotide sequence: TGTGCCAGCAGGGACAGCGTCTCTGGAAACACCATATATTTT. Protein: CASRDSVSGNTIYF.

The sample holds many counts of this clonotype. The chain uses TRBV20-1 and TRBJ2-7; a weak D match, TRBD2 (7 bases). The CDR3 has 13 residues. The V gene lost 6 bases and the J gene lost 1 base, with 13 bases spanning the gap. Germline lookup yields CDR1 DFQATT and CDR2 SNEGSKA (reference sequence). This CDR3 is CSARAGASYEQYF. The CDR3 DNA is TGCAGTGCCAGGGCGGGGGCTTCCTACGAGCAGTACTTC.

This clonotype has a handful of counts. V is TRBV12-3 or TRBV12-4 and J is TRBJ1-5; D gene uncertain. V lost 1 base and J 7 bases, leaving 8 bases between the germline ends. CDR3 length equals 13 residues. CDR3 amino acids: CASSLGTEQPQHF. In nucleotides, the CDR3 is TGTGCCAGCAGTTTAGGGACTGAACAGCCCCAGCATTTT.